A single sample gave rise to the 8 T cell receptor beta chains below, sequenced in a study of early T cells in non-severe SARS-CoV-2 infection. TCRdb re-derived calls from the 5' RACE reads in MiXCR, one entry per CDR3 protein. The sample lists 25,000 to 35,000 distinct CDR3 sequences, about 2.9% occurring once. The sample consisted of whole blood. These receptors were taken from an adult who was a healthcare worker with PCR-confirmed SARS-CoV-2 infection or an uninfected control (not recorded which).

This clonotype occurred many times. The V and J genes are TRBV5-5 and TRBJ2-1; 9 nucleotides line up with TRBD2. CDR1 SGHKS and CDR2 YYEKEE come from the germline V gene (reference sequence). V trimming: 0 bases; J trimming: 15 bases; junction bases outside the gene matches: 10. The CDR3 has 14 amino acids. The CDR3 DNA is TGTGCCAGCAGCTTGGTAGTAGCGGGGGCCCTGCTGTTCTTC. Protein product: CASSLVVAGALLFF. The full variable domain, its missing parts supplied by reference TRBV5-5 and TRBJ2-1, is DAGVTQSPTHLIKTRGQQVTLRCSPISGHKSVSWYQQVLGQGPQFIFQYYEKEERGRGNFPDRFSARQFPNYSSELNVNALLLGDSALYLCASSLVVAGALLFFGPGTRLTVL.

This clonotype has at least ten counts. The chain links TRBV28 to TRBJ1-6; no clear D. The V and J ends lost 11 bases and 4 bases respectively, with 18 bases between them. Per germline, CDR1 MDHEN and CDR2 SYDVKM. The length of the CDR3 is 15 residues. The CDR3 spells CASTPAGTYNSPLHF. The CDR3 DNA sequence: TGTGCCTCCACCCCGGCAGGAACATATAATTCACCCCTCCACTTT. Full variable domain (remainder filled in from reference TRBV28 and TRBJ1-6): DVKVTQSSRYLVKRTGEKVFLECVQDMDHENMFWYRQDPGLGLRLIYFSYDVKMKEKGDIPEGYSVSREKKERFSLILESASTNQTSMYLCASTPAGTYNSPLHFGNGTRLTVT.

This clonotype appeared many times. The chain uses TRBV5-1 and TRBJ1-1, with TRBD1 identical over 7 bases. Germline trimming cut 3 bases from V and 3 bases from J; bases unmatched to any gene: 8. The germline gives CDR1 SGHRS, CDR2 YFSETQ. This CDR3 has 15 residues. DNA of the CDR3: TGCGCCAGCAGCTCCGAACGTGACAGGGACACTGAAGCTTTCTTT. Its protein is CASSSERDRDTEAFF.

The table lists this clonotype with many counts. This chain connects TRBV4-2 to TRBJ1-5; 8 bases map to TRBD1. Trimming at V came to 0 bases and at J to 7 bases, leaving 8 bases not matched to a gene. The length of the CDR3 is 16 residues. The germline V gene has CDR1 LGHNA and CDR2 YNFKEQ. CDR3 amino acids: CASSQDPLRGQQPQHF. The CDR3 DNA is TGTGCCAGCAGCCAAGATCCACTCAGGGGGCAGCAGCCCCAGCATTTT.

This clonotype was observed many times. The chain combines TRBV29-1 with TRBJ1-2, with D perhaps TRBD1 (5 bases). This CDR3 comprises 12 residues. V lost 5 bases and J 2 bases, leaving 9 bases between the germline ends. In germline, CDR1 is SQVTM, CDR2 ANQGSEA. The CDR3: CSVPSGNYGYTF. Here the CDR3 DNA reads TGCAGCGTTCCCTCAGGGAACTATGGCTACACCTTC. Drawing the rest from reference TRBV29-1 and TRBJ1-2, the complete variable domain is SAVISQKPSRDICQRGTSLTIQCQVDSQVTMMFWYRQQPGQSLTLIATANQGSEATYESGFVIDKFPISRPNLTFSTLTVSNMSPEDSSIYLCSVPSGNYGYTFGSGTRLTVV.

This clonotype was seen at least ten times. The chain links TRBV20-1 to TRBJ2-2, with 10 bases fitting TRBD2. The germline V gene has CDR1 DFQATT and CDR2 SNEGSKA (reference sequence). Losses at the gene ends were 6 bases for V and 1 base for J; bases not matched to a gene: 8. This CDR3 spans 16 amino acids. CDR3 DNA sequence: TGCAGTGCCATCGATCTAGCGGGGGAGAACACCGGGGAGCTGTTTTTT. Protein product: CSAIDLAGENTGELFF.

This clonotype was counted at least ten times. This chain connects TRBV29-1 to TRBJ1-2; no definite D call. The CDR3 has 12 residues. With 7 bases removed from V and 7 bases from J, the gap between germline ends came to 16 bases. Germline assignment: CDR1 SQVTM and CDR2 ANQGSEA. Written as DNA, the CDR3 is TGCAGCGCTGGGAATAGACCAATTGGCTACACCTTC. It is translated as CSAGNRPIGYTF.

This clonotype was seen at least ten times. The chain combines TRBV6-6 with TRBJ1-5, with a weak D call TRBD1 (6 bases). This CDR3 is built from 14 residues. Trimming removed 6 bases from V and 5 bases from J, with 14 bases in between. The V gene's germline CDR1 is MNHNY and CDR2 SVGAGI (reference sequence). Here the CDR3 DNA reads TGTGCCAGCAGGCAAGGCAGGGGATATCAGCCCCAGCATTTT. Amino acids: CASRQGRGYQPQHF.